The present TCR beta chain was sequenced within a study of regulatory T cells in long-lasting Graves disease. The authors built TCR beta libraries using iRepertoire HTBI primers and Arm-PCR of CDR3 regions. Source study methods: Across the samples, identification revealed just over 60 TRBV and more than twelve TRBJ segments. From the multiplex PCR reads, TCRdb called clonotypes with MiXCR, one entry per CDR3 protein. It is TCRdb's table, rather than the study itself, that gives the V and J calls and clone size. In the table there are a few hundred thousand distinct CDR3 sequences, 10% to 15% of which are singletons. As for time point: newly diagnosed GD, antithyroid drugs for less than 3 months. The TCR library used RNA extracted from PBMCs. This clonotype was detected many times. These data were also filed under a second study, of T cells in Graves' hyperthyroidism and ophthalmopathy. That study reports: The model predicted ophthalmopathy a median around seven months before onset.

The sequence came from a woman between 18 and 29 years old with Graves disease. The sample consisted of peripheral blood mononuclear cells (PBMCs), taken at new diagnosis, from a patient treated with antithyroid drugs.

CDR3 region: CASSQGFLNQPQHF. DNA of the CDR3: TGTGCCAGCAGCCAGGGCTTTCTGAATCAGCCCCAGCATTTT. The chain has TRBV2 and TRBJ1-5, with D possibly matching TRBD1 (5 bases). The CDR3 has 14 residues. V gave up 6 bases and J gave up 4 bases, with 13 bases separating them. The germline V gene has CDR1 SNHLY and CDR2 FYNNEI.